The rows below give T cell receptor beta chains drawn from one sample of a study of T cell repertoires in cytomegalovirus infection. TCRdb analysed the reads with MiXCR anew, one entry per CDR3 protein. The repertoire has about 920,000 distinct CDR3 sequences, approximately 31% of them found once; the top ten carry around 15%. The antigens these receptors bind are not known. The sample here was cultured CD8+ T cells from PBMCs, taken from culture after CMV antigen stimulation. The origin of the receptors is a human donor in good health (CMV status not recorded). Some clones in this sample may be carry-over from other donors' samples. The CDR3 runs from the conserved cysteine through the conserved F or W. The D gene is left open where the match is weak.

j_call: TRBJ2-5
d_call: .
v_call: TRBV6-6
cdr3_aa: CASSHLTGSVETQYF

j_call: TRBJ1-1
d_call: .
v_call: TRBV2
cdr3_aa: CASSVGHLEAFF

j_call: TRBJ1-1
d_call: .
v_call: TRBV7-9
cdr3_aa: CASSSPSHRSYEAFF

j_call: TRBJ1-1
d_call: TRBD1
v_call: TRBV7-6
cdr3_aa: CASSFRPGQGGEVNTEAFF

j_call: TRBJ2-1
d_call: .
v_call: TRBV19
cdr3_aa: CASNLGGSYNEQFF

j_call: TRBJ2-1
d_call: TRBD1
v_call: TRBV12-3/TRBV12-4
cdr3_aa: CASSRDREGSFGEQFF

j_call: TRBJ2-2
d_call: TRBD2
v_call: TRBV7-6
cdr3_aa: CASSLDDMFRGGHTGELFF

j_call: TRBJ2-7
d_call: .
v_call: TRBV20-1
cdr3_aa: CSARDGTGAEQYF

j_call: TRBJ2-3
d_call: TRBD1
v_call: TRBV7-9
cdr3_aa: CASSLVGGENTQYF

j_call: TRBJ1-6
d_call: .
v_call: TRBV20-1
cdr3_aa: CSEFGPGLSPLHF

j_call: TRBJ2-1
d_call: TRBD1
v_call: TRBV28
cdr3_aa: CASRKSGTGNEQFF

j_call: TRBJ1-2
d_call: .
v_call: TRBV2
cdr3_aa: CASKSPYGYTF

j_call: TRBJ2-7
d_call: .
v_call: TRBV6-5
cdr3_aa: CASSNSRGYEQYF

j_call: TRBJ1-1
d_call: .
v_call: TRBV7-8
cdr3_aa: CASSDKGPIGGTEAFF

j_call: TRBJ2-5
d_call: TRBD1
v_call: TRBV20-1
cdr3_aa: CSASDRDGETQYF

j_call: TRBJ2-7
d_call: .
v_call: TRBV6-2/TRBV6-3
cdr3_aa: CASSYFGGEYEQYF

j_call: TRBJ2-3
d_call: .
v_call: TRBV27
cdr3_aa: CASSSGGRGDTQYF

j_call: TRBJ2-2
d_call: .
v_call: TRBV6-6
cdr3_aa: CASSYSDIGELFF

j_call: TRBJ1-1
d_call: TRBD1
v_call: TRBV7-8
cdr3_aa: CASSPYTSPTGAFF

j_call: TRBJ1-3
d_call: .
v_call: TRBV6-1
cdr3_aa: CASSDGANSGNTIYF

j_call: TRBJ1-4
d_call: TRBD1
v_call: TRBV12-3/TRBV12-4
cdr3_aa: CASSPDRGQEKLFF

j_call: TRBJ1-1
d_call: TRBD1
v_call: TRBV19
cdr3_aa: CASSKRTGTVNTEAFF

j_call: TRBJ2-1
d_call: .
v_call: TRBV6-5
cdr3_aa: CASRSTGLEYNEQFF

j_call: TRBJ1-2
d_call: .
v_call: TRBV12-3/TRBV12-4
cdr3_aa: CASSPSGLGLGYGYTF

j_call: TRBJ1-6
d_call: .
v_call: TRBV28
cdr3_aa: CASSRPLDNSPLHF

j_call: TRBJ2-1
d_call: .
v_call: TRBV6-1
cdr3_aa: CASMGSYNEQFF

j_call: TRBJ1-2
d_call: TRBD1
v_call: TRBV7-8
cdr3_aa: CASSYGQDIYGYTF

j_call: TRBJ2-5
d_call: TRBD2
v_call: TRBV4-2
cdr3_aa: CASSQDLWQGLAGGETQYF

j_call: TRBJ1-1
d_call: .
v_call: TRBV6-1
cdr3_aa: CASSDTPTEAFF

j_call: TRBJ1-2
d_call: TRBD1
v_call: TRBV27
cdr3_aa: CASRIPGTGSNYGYTF

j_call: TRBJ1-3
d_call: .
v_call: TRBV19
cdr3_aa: CASSFPPRGPDSGNTIYF

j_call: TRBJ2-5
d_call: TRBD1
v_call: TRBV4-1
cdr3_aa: CASSQDMWAGTGEETQYF